What follows are 27 T cell receptor beta chains derived from one specimen sequenced in a study of blood T cell repertoires in COVID-19. The repertoire was sequenced with immunoSEQ multiplex PCR; TCRdb's copy has only in-frame clones and lacks some. The table has under 250,000 clones, approximately 85% seen once. Input material: PBMCs or T cells enriched from blood (not recorded which). Receptors originate from a woman in her fifties or sixties with acute COVID-19.

The V gene is TRBV7-6, the J gene TRBJ1-2, with D tentatively TRBD1 (6 bases). Germline CDR1 SGHVS, CDR2 FNYEAQ. CDR3 length: 16 amino acids. V was shortened by 5 bases and J by 6 bases, with 22 bases between the two germline ends. This CDR3 reads CASSATITGSSDGYTF. The CDR3 DNA is TGTGCCAGCAGCGCAACAATAACAGGGTCTTCGGATGGCTACACCTTC.

Only a few counts were recorded for this clone. The gene calls are TRBV30 and TRBJ1-1; TRBD1 is a possible D gene (6 bases). V was shortened by 5 bases and J by 0 bases, with 22 bases between the two germline ends. Per germline, CDR1 GTSNPN and CDR2 SVGIG (reference sequence). The CDR3 runs 17 residues. The CDR3 DNA is TGTGCCTGGTCTAGCAACCCTGGGACAACGATGAACACTGAAGCTTTCTTT. This translates into CAWSSNPGTTMNTEAFF.

This clone was detected once. The chain uses TRBV19 and TRBJ2-3, with 8 bases identical to TRBD2. Trimming removed 7 bases from V and 1 base from J; junction bases left unmatched: 7. CDR3 length: 15 amino acids. Per germline, CDR1 LNHDA and CDR2 SQIVND (reference sequence). The CDR3 loop reads CASTDGGDGTDTQYF. CDR3 nucleotides: TGTGCCAGTACGGACGGGGGGGATGGCACAGATACGCAGTATTTT.

The chain joins TRBV18 to TRBJ1-1, with D maybe TRBD1 (5 bases). Between the trimmed V and J ends, which lost 3 bases and 0 bases, there was a span of 8 bases. CDR1 KGHSH and CDR2 LQKENI come from the germline V gene. The CDR3 loop spans 14 amino acids. The CDR3 reads CASSPTAMNTEAFF. The CDR3 coding sequence is TGTGCCAGCTCACCGACAGCCATGAACACTGAAGCTTTCTTT.

This clone was seen only once. CDR3 loop: CASSLTGAPSYEQYF. The CDR3 DNA follows: TGTGCCAGCTCACTGACAGGGGCTCCCTCCTACGAGCAGTACTTC. The chain has TRBV18 and TRBJ2-7; the match to TRBD1 covers 8 bases. CDR1 KGHSH and CDR2 LQKENI come from the germline V gene. J gave up 0 bases and V 4 bases, and 5 bases lay outside the gene matches. The CDR3 is made up of 15 amino acids.

The chain combines TRBV7-2 with TRBJ1-5; D might be TRBD1 (5 bases). The CDR3 is made up of 16 amino acids. CDR1 is SGHTA and CDR2 is FQGNSA in the germline V gene. V was pared by 1 base and J by 2 bases, with 12 bases between. CDR3 coding DNA: TGTGCCAGCAGCTTAGGGGGTTCGGGGGGCAATCAGCCCCAGCATTTT. It codes for CASSLGGSGGNQPQHF.

The chain combines TRBV11-2 with TRBJ1-2, with 12 bases lining up with TRBD1. After removal of 5 bases from V and 6 bases from J, the junction contained 16 bases not matched to a gene. The CDR3 sequence is 18 residues long. Germline CDR1 SGHAT, CDR2 FQNNGV. The CDR3, as DNA: TGTGCCAGCAGCCCGCTCGCCCACGGGACAGGGGGCGCGGATGGCTACACCTTC. Translation gives CASSPLAHGTGGADGYTF. Full variable domain (rest looked up from reference TRBV11-2 and TRBJ1-2): EAGVAQSPRYKIIEKRQSVAFWCNPISGHATLYWYQQILGQGPKLLIQFQNNGVVDDSQLPKDRFSAERLKGVDSTLKIQPAKLEDSAVYLCASSPLAHGTGGADGYTFGSGTRLTVV.

This clone was picked up a small number of times. The chain recombines TRBV6-2 or TRBV6-3 with TRBJ1-2; D gene ambiguous. The CDR3 is made up of 11 amino acids. Germline values: CDR1 MNHEY, CDR2 SVGEGT. V lost 2 bases to trimming and J lost 10 bases, with 8 bases between them. CDR3 DNA sequence: TGTGCCAGCAGTTACCAGAAAATCTACACCTTC. It encodes CASSYQKIYTF.

This chain uses TRBV5-8 with TRBJ1-2; D not certain. V lost 0 bases and J 14 bases, leaving 11 bases between the germline ends. Germline CDR1 is SGHTS and CDR2 is YDEGEE. The CDR3 extends over 11 amino acids. As DNA, the CDR3 is TGTGCCAGCAGCTTGGTACGGGAGGAGACCTTC. Protein sequence: CASSLVREETF.

This chain links TRBV27 with TRBJ1-1; D not resolved. This CDR3 has 14 amino acids. Germline CDR1 reads MNHEY; CDR2 reads SMNVEV (reference sequence). The germline V and J ends were trimmed by 6 bases and 0 bases, with 11 bases remaining between them. CDR3 DNA: TGTGCCAGCAGAAATGGAGTAATGAACACTGAAGCTTTCTTT. This gives the protein CASRNGVMNTEAFF.

V gene TRBV6-5 combines with J gene TRBJ1-5, with a tentative D call TRBD1 (6 bases). The CDR3 is made up of 13 amino acids. Trimming shortened V by 5 bases and J by 7 bases, and 12 bases separated the two germline ends. From germline, CDR1 is MNHEY and CDR2 SVGAGI. CDR3 protein: CASSTTGSQPQHF. The CDR3 DNA reads as TGTGCCAGCAGTACAACAGGGAGCCAGCCCCAGCATTTT.

This CDR3 reads CAGDRLRQGENYGYTF. The CDR3 DNA reads as TGTGCCGGCGACCGACTTAGACAGGGGGAGAACTATGGCTACACCTTC. The chain links TRBV7-9 to TRBJ1-2; 9 positions match TRBD1. Germline CDR1 reads SEHNR; CDR2 reads FQNEAQ (reference sequence). This CDR3 contains 16 residues. V lost 11 bases and J lost 2; bases outside the gene matches: 15.

CDR3 nucleotides: TGTGCCAGCAGCGTCACACAGGGGTCGAACGTCCTGACTTTC. Translating gives CASSVTQGSNVLTF. The chain recombines TRBV9 with TRBJ2-6; 7 bases map to TRBD1. CDR3 length: 14 residues. V was pared by 2 bases and J by 10 bases, with 6 bases of the junction left unmatched. Per germline, CDR1 SGDLS and CDR2 YYNGEE.

The chain uses TRBV19 and TRBJ2-7, with 9 bases fitting TRBD2. This CDR3 region has 13 residues. Germline V CDR1 and CDR2: LNHDA, SQIVND (reference sequence). J was trimmed by 7 bases and V by 5 bases; bases with no gene match: 6. The DNA for the CDR3 is TGTGCCAGTAGTTCGGGACTAGCATGGGAGCAGTACTTC. It translates to CASSSGLAWEQYF.

This clone was seen only once. The CDR3 region is CASRSGQGGTEAFF. In DNA, the CDR3 is TGTGCCAGCAGATCGGGACAGGGGGGGACTGAAGCTTTCTTT. The rearrangement uses TRBV6-5 and TRBJ1-1, with 11 bases aligning to TRBD1. Per germline, CDR1 MNHEY and CDR2 SVGAGI. Trimming removed 6 bases from V and 5 bases from J; junction bases left unmatched: 5. The CDR3 consists of 14 residues.

The rearrangement uses TRBV30 and TRBJ1-6, with 8 bases aligning to TRBD1. The CDR3 has 14 residues. V trimming: 3 bases; J trimming: 9 bases; junction bases outside the gene matches: 7. Germline V CDR1 and CDR2: GTSNPN, SVGIG (reference sequence). CDR3 in DNA: TGTGCCTGGAGCGCCGGGACAGGCGGTTCACCCCTCCACTTT. It is translated as CAWSAGTGGSPLHF.

The chain is built from TRBV19 and TRBJ2-1; 10 bases fit TRBD2. The V gene's germline CDR1 is LNHDA and CDR2 SQIVND (reference sequence). CDR3 length: 17 residues. Trimming took 2 bases from V and 2 from J; bases not matched to a gene: 6. Here the CDR3 DNA reads TGTGCCAGTAGTATACCCCCTAGCGGGGGCCCCTACAATGAGCAGTTCTTC. Amino acids: CASSIPPSGGPYNEQFF.

V is TRBV5-1 and J is TRBJ2-6, with TRBD1 as a possible D gene (6 bases). CDR1 and CDR2 from the germline V gene are SGHRS and YFSETQ. This CDR3 is built from 16 residues. With 3 bases removed from V and 4 bases from J, the gap between germline ends came to 14 bases. The CDR3 sequence: CASSSNRVQGANVLTF. CDR3 nucleotides: TGCGCCAGCAGCTCGAACAGGGTTCAAGGGGCCAACGTCCTGACTTTC.

The chain combines TRBV7-9 with TRBJ1-1, with 11 bases identical to TRBD1. This CDR3 has 15 amino acids. V was pared by 0 bases and J by 3 bases, with 0 bases of the junction left unmatched. Per the germline V gene, CDR1 is SEHNR and CDR2 is FQNEAQ (reference sequence). CDR3 sequence reads: CASSLAGQGDTEAFF. The CDR3 DNA is TGTGCCAGCAGCTTAGCGGGACAGGGGGACACTGAAGCTTTCTTT.

The J gene is TRBJ2-3, the V gene TRBV11-2; TRBD2 might be the D (6 bases). The CDR3 totals 16 residues. Germline CDR1 is SGHAT and CDR2 is FQNNGV. The V and J ends lost 1 base and 2 bases respectively, with 13 bases between them. This CDR3 is CASSLGAAGYTDTQYF. CDR3 nucleotide sequence: TGTGCCAGCAGCTTAGGCGCTGCGGGGTACACAGATACGCAGTATTTT.

The chain recombines TRBV5-4 with TRBJ1-1; D gene unclear. Trimming removed 4 bases at V and 0 bases at J, with 13 bases between. The CDR3 covers 15 residues. The germline gives CDR1 SGHNT, CDR2 YYREEE (reference sequence). The CDR3: CASSTMTGMNTEAFF. CDR3 nucleotide sequence: TGTGCCAGCAGCACCATGACGGGAATGAACACTGAAGCTTTCTTT. The full variable domain, with the rest looked up from reference TRBV5-4 and TRBJ1-1, is ETGVTQSPTHLIKTRGQQVTLRCSSQSGHNTVSWYQQALGQGPQFIFQYYREEENGRGNFPPRFSGLQFPNYSSELNVNALELDDSALYLCASSTMTGMNTEAFFGQGTRLTVV.

This chain joins TRBV19 and TRBJ1-1, with a weak D call TRBD1 (5 bases). The V gene lost 6 bases and the J gene lost 0 bases, with 11 bases spanning the gap. This CDR3 comprises 14 residues. Germline V lookup: CDR1 LNHDA, CDR2 SQIVND (reference sequence). The DNA for the CDR3 is TGTGCCAGTAGGATTCAGGGCCTGAACACTGAAGCTTTCTTT. Translation: CASRIQGLNTEAFF.

V gene TRBV9 combines with J gene TRBJ1-2, with a tentative D call TRBD1 (5 bases). The CDR3 is made up of 14 amino acids. In germline, CDR1 is SGDLS, CDR2 YYNGEE. V lost 4 bases and J 4 bases, leaving 14 bases between the germline ends. CDR3 sequence: CASSQGGGSYGYTF. DNA for the CDR3: TGTGCCAGCAGCCAGGGCGGTGGAAGCTATGGCTACACCTTC. Using reference TRBV9 and TRBJ1-2 for the parts outside the CDR3, the full variable domain is DSGVTQTPKHLITATGQRVTLRCSPRSGDLSVYWYQQSLDQGLQFLIQYYNGEERAKGNILERFSAQQFPDLHSELNLSSLELGDSALYFCASSQGGGSYGYTFGSGTRLTVV.

In its sample, this clone was seen once. The chain combines TRBV11-2 with TRBJ2-5; 8 nucleotides align to TRBD2. The CDR3 extends over 16 amino acids. V gave up 4 bases and J gave up 1 base; unmatched junction bases: 8. The germline CDR1 and CDR2 sequences are SGHAT and FQNNGV. In DNA form, the CDR3 reads TGTGCCAGCAGCTCGCGGCGGGGGGCGGGCCAAGAGACCCAGTACTTC. Amino acid sequence: CASSSRRGAGQETQYF.

The V gene is TRBV19, the J gene TRBJ1-1; 10 positions agree with TRBD1. V shed 4 bases, J shed 3 bases, and the junction held 2 bases outside the gene matches. The CDR3 is 14 residues long. Germline CDR1 and CDR2: LNHDA and SQIVND (reference sequence). The CDR3 coding sequence is TGTGCCAGTAGTAGGGACAGGGGATACACTGAAGCTTTCTTT. Its protein product is CASSRDRGYTEAFF. Variable domain in full (rest from reference TRBV19 and TRBJ1-1): DGGITQSPKYLFRKEGQNVTLSCEQNLNHDAMYWYRQDPGQGLRLIYYSQIVNDFQKGDIAEGYSVSREKKESFPLTVTSAQKNPTAFYLCASSRDRGYTEAFFGQGTRLTVV.

This clone appeared a few times. This chain uses TRBV3-1 (or the pseudogene TRBV3-2) with TRBJ1-5, with TRBD1 matching over 7 bases. The CDR3 has 13 residues. Germline CDR1 and CDR2: LGHDT and YNNKEL (reference sequence). With V trimmed by 3 bases and J by 5 bases, 1 base remained unmatched. The CDR3 DNA follows: TGTGCCAGCAGCCATACAGGGGATCAGCCCCAGCATTTT. It encodes CASSHTGDQPQHF.

The CDR3 sequence: CAWKRRGRWNTEAFF. CDR3 coding DNA: TGTGCCTGGAAACGGAGGGGGCGGTGGAACACTGAAGCTTTCTTT. J is TRBJ1-1 and V is TRBV30, with 7 bases aligning to TRBD1. CDR1 GTSNPN and CDR2 SVGIG come from the germline V gene (reference sequence). The CDR3 is 15 amino acids. V gave up 4 bases and J gave up 1 base; unmatched junction bases: 9. The whole variable domain, remainder taken from reference TRBV30 and TRBJ1-1, is SQTIHQWPATLVQPVGSPLSLECTVEGTSNPNLYWYRQAAGRGLQLLFYSVGIGQISSEVPQNLSASRPQDRQFILSSKKLLLSDSGFYLCAWKRRGRWNTEAFFGQGTRLTVV.